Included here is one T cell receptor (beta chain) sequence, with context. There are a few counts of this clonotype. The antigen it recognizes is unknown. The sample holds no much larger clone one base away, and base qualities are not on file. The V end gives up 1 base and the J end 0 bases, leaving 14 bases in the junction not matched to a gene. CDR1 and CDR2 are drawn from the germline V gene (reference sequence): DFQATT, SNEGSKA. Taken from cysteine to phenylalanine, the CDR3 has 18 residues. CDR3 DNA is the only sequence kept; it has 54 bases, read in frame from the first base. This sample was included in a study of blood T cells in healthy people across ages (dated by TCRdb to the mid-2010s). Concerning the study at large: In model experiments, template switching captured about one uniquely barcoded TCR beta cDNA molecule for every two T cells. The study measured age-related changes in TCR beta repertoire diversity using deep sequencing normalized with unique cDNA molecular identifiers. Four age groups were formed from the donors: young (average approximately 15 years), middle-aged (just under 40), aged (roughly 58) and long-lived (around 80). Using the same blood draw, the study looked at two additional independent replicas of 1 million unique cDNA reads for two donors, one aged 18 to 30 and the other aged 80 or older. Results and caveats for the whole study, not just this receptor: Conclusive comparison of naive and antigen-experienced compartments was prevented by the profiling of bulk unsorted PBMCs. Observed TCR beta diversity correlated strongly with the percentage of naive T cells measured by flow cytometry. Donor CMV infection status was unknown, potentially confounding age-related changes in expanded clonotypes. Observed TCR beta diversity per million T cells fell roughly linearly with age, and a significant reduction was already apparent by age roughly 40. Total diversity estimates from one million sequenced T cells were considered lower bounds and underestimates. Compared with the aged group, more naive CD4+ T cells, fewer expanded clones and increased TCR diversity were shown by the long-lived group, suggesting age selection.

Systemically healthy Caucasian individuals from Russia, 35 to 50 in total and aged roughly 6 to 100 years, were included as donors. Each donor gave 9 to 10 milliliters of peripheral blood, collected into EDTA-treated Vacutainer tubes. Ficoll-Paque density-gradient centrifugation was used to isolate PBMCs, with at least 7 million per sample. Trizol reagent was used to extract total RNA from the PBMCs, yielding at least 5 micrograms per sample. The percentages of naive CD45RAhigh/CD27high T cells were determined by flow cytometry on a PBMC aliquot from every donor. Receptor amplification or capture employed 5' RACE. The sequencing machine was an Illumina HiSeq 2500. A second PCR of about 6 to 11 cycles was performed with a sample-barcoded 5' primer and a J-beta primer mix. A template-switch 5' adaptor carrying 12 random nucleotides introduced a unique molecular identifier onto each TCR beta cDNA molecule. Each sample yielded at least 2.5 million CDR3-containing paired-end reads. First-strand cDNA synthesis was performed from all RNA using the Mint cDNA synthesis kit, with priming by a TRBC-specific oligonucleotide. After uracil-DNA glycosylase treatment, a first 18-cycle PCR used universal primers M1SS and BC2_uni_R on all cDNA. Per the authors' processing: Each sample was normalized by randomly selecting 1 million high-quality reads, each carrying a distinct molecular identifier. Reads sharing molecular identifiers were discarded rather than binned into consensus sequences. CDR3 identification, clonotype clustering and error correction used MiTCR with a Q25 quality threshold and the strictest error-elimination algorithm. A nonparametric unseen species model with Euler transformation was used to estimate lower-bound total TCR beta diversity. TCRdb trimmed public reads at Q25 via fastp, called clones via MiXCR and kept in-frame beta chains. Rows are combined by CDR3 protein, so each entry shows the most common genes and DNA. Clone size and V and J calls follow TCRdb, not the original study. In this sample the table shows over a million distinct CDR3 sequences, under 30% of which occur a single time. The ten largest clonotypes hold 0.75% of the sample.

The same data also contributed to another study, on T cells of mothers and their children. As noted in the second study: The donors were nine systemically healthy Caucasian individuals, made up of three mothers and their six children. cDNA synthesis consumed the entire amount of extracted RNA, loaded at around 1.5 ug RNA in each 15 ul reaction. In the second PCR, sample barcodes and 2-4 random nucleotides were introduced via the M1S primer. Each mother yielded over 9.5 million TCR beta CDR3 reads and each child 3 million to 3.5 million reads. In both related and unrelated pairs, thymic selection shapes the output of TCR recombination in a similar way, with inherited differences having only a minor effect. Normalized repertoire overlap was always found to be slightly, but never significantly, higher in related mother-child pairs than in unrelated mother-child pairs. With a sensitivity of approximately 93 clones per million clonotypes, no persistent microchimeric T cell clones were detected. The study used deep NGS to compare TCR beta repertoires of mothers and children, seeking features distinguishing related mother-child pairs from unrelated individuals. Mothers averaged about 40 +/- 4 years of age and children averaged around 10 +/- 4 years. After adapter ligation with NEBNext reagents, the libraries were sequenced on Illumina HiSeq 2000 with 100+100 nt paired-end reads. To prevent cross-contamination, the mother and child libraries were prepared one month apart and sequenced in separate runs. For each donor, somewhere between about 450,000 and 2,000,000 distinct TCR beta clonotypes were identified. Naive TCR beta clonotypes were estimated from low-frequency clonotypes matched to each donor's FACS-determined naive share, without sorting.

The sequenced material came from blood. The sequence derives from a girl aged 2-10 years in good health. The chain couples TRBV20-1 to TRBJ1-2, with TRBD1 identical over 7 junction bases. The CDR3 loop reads CSARAVGTATRPNYGYTF. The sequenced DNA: TGCAGTGCTAGAGCGGTGGGGACAGCAACCCGACCTAACTATGGCTACACCTTC.